This TCR beta chain emerged from a study of T cell responses to AZD1222 COVID-19 vaccine. Clones were sequenced by immunoSEQ multiplex PCR, and TCRdb holds only the in-frame ones, with some missing. The top ten clones hold around 8.2% of a sample with some 120,000 clones, roughly 90% of them seen once. The V gene lost 6 bases and the J gene lost 0 bases, with 12 bases spanning the gap. In germline, CDR1 is SGHAT, CDR2 FQNNGV. This CDR3 contains 15 residues. This clone was recorded only once. The clonotype comes from an adult who received the AZD1222 COVID-19 vaccine. The chain recombines TRBV11-2 with TRBJ2-1, with D possibly being TRBD2 (5 bases). Sequenced material: peripheral blood, taken 28 days after the second AZD1222 dose. The CDR3 region is CASRRSESSYNEQFF. The CDR3 DNA follows: TGTGCCAGCAGACGTAGCGAGAGCTCCTACAATGAGCAGTTCTTC.